The rows below give T cell receptor beta chains drawn from one sample of a study of technical replicates of blood from a handful of donors. TCRdb's table, derived via immunoSEQ multiplex PCR, lists solely in-frame clones and lacks some. The data show tens of thousands of clones, with about 96% seen just once and around 0.2% held by the top ten. Sequenced: T cells isolated from PBMCs. All receptors derive from a human donor in good health. CDR3s include the opening cysteine and the closing phenylalanine or tryptophan. The order of the fields is CDR3 protein, J gene, CDR3 length, V gene.

cdr3_aa: CASSLSGTGGTDTQYF
j_call: TRBJ2-3
cdr3_length: 16
v_call: TRBV19

cdr3_aa: CASAGQTYEQYF
j_call: TRBJ2-7
cdr3_length: 12
v_call: TRBV6-5

cdr3_aa: CASRTGNGNQPQHF
j_call: TRBJ1-5
cdr3_length: 14
v_call: TRBV6-4

cdr3_aa: CASSSQGGTEAFF
j_call: TRBJ1-1
cdr3_length: 13
v_call: TRBV7-9

cdr3_aa: CASREVGELFF
j_call: TRBJ2-2
cdr3_length: 11
v_call: TRBV28

cdr3_aa: CASSLVNGELFF
j_call: TRBJ2-2
cdr3_length: 12
v_call: TRBV28

cdr3_aa: CASSQDRLAGADTGELFF
j_call: TRBJ2-2
cdr3_length: 18
v_call: TRBV4-2

cdr3_aa: CASSTPSAASDGNTIYF
j_call: TRBJ1-3
cdr3_length: 17
v_call: TRBV11-3

cdr3_aa: CAGGWDRAYNEQFF
j_call: TRBJ2-1
cdr3_length: 14
v_call: TRBV6-1

cdr3_aa: CASSDRDYTLETQYF
j_call: TRBJ2-5
cdr3_length: 15
v_call: TRBV2

cdr3_aa: CASSYSQQGHEKLFF
j_call: TRBJ1-4
cdr3_length: 15
v_call: TRBV6-5

cdr3_aa: CASSHRIGVADYNEQFF
j_call: TRBJ2-1
cdr3_length: 17
v_call: TRBV28

cdr3_aa: CASSLGTGLWYEQYF
j_call: TRBJ2-7
cdr3_length: 15
v_call: TRBV11-3

cdr3_aa: CASSLQPGQPYEQYF
j_call: TRBJ2-7
cdr3_length: 15
v_call: TRBV11-2

cdr3_aa: CASSPLLAGNYNEQFF
j_call: TRBJ2-1
cdr3_length: 16
v_call: TRBV18

cdr3_aa: CASSITGGNQPQHF
j_call: TRBJ1-5
cdr3_length: 14
v_call: TRBV19